This T cell receptor beta chain is drawn from a study of blood T cell repertoires in COVID-19 (dated by TCRdb to the early 2020s). In the study overall: Collaborator samples came from the United States, Italy and Spain and covered acute and convalescent phases of COVID-19. The prospective study material was composed of cDNA or gDNA derived from T cells, B-cell-depleted T cells, or PBMCs. Subjects who had been exposed to COVID-19, were actively infected with it, or had recovered from it provided the deeply sampled blood TCRbeta repertoires that made up the dataset. The repertoires were made available in a free public database intended to serve as a resource for research on the immune response to SARS-CoV-2. Samples were obtained from the ongoing ImmuneRACE study (first 160 participants) and from some 1,200 subjects provided by 6 global collaborators. A de-identified subject ID, COVID-19 status, age in years and sex were almost always included in the sample metadata. Where available, HLA class I and class II types were taken from metadata supplied by the sample provider and were not determined by assay-based typing.

In Seattle, one collaborating source enrolled patients while the infection was active and tracked those patients longitudinally over the course of disease. Whole blood was collected in K2EDTA tubes by collaborating institutions according to the institutions' own protocols. For TCRbeta analysis, collaborators shipped samples in one of three forms: frozen whole blood, isolated PBMCs, or DNA extracted from either of those sample types. Points on this clone: Its antigen is unknown. It has no much larger one-base neighbor in the sample; base qualities were not kept.

The V and J ends are trimmed by 7 bases and 0 bases, leaving 17 bases between them. The germline V gene sets CDR1 to SGHDT and CDR2 to YYEEEE. Including cysteine and phenylalanine, the CDR3 has 17 amino acids. The retained sequence is limited to the CDR3, 51 bases, with the frame set at the first base. TCRbeta CDR3 regions were amplified from genomic DNA by means of the immunoSEQ Assay, a bias-controlled multiplex PCR. Turning to the authors' computational methods: The number of nucleated cells in each sample was estimated from the amplification of reference gene primers within the assay. Sequence reads were collapsed and filtered to measure the absolute abundance of every unique TCRbeta CDR3 rearrangement. Productive Simpson clonality was computed per sample as the square root of Simpson's diversity index over productive rearrangements. TCRdb holds this immuneACCESS table with in-frame rearrangements only. Some clones are missing; in checked studies, unresolved V genes explain under half, and the rest has no known cause. V, J and clone size derive from that table, while D and trimming were established from the DNA sequence. This sample comprises 250,000 to 350,000 clones, 70% to 90% of them detected only once. The ten largest clonotypes hold about 6% of the sample.

Broad study findings and their caveats: How much clinical and demographic metadata was included differed by source and by participant, and the metadata was provided uncurated.

This receptor was identified in a woman aged 50 to 60 with COVID-19, enrolled during active disease. The sequenced sample was peripheral blood. The chain links TRBV5-6 with TRBJ2-6, with a weak D call of TRBD2 (5 bases match). The CDR3 reads as follows: CASSFWRAISGANVLTF. The nucleotides are TGTGCCAGCTCTTTTTGGCGGGCCATCTCTGGGGCCAACGTCCTGACTTTC.